Described below is a single T cell receptor beta chain sequence and its context. The data originate from a study of blood T cell repertoires in COVID-19. Study information: Italy, Spain and the United States were the sources of the convalescent and acute COVID-19 samples. Sample material is recorded as cDNA or gDNA derived from T cells, B-cell-depleted T cells, or PBMCs.

Germline values: CDR1 LNHDA, CDR2 SQIVND (reference sequence). Between the trimmed V and J ends, which lost 4 bases and 6 bases, there was a span of 15 bases. The CDR3 is 15 amino acids. Authors' data handling: Nucleated cell counts were estimated from reference gene primer amplification. Only in-frame clones appear in the TCRdb table, and some are missing; sequencing was by immunoSEQ multiplex PCR. D and trimming were read from the DNA, whereas the V and J calls and clone size are those reported in that table. The sample records tens of thousands of clones, 85% to 90% being singletons. Sequencing input: peripheral blood. The chain links TRBV19 to TRBJ2-2; the D gene is possibly TRBD1 (6 bases). The receptor was isolated from a man between 65 and 85 years old with acute or convalescent COVID-19. The CDR3 region has the DNA TGTGCCAGTAGTAGCGGACAAAACAGGGCCGGGGAGCTGTTTTTT. Translated: CASSSGQNRAGELFF.